This T cell receptor beta chain was recorded in a study of T cell responses to AZD1222 COVID-19 vaccine. Produced via immunoSEQ multiplex PCR; TCRdb's table is partial and in-frame only. The data contain fewer than 100,000 clones, 85% of them singletons. The CDR3 is 15 residues long. V lost 10 bases, J lost 5 bases, and 10 bases stayed unmatched. Sequencing used peripheral blood, obtained on day 0 of AZD1222 vaccination. The chain joins TRBV23-1 to TRBJ1-6, with 8 bases fitting TRBD1. TRBV23-1 is an ORF for which the function is uncertain. The sequence was collected from an adult in good health. The CDR3 DNA is TGCGCCAACAAGCCCAGGGGGCGAGATAATTCACCCCTCCACTTT. This sequence encodes CANKPRGRDNSPLHF.